The 28 T cell receptor beta chains below were found in one sample sequenced in a study of T-cell reconstitution after alpha-beta-depleted transplantation in children (TCRdb year 2016). The meaning of the sample's treatment or condition label: allogeneic hematopoietic cell transplantation with graft depleted of TCRalphabeta T cells and CD19 B cells. Library preparation employed PCR. The instrument was an Illumina HiSeq 2500. TCR library preparation used molecular barcoding, with unique molecular identifiers applied to normalize quantification of the TCRbeta repertoire. The raw public data were reprocessed by TCRdb itself: fastp quality trimming at Q25, MiXCR clonotype calling, in-frame beta chains only. Rows are combined by CDR3 protein, so each entry shows the most common genes and DNA. This sample has under 300,000 distinct CDR3 sequences in its table, and roughly 10% of those were observed once. The top ten constitute 20% to 25% of the sample.

The sequences come from peripheral blood, collected 180 days after TCRalphabeta/CD19-depleted stem cell transplant. These receptors were collected from a male patient between 2 and 15 years old who had a stem cell transplant for chronic granulomatous disease, so the T cells may come from the graft donor.

This clonotype was detected many times. V and J are TRBV20-1 and TRBJ1-5; tentatively, D is TRBD1 (5 bases). Deletions cut 1 base from V and 7 bases from J, with 17 bases between. The CDR3 runs 15 residues. The germline V gene encodes CDR1 DFQATT and CDR2 SNEGSKA (reference sequence). CDR3 sequence: CSARVEGPGRQPQHF. The CDR3 DNA follows: TGCAGTGCTAGAGTAGAGGGGCCCGGGAGGCAGCCCCAGCATTTT.

This clonotype was counted many times. The rearrangement joins TRBV6-5 to TRBJ2-7; TRBD1 matches at 8 bases. Germline assignment: CDR1 MNHEY and CDR2 SVGAGI. The CDR3 sequence is 14 residues long. V was clipped by 2 bases and J by 3 bases; unmatched bases: 3. CDR3 sequence (DNA): TGTGCCAGCAGTTACCGGGACAGGAACTACGAGCAGTACTTC. It yields the protein CASSYRDRNYEQYF.

This clonotype was detected a few times. The chain links TRBV6-1 to TRBJ1-2, with D tentatively TRBD1 (5 bases). With 7 bases removed from V and 2 bases from J, the gap between germline ends came to 20 bases. Per germline, CDR1 MNHNS and CDR2 SASEGT. The CDR3 runs 16 residues. The CDR3 nucleotides are TGTGCCAGCAACGGCCCCACCGGGACGTCGAACTATGGCTACACCTTC. Its translation is CASNGPTGTSNYGYTF.

As DNA, the CDR3 is TGTGCCAGCAGCCTGCTAGCGGGAGGGGACAATGAGCAGTTCTTC. Its protein product is CASSLLAGGDNEQFF. This chain uses TRBV6-2 or TRBV6-3 with TRBJ2-1, with 12 bases aligning to TRBD2. Germline V gives CDR1 MNHEY, CDR2 SVGEGT. The junction had 5 bases not matched to a gene; V was cut back by 6 bases and J by 5 bases. This CDR3 comprises 15 residues.

This clonotype came up a few times. The gene calls are TRBV30 and TRBJ1-1, with 8 bases fitting TRBD1. Germline lookup yields CDR1 GTSNPN and CDR2 SVGIG (reference sequence). This CDR3 is 13 amino acids long. The V gene end was trimmed by 4 bases and the J gene end by 4 bases; junction bases not matched to a gene: 5. The CDR3 is CAWTGQGLTEAFF. The CDR3 nucleotides are TGTGCCTGGACCGGACAGGGACTCACTGAAGCTTTCTTT.

This clonotype was detected many times. The V call is TRBV7-2, the J call TRBJ2-7; D possibly corresponds to TRBD1 (6 bases). CDR1 SGHTA and CDR2 FQGNSA come from the germline V gene. V lost 3 bases, J lost 6 bases, and 9 bases lay in between. The CDR3 has 12 residues. The CDR3: CASSFRTAEQYF. The CDR3 nucleotides are TGTGCCAGCAGCTTTAGGACAGCCGAGCAGTACTTC. Looking up the rest from reference TRBV7-2 and TRBJ2-7 gives the full variable domain: GAGVSQSPSNKVTEKGKDVELRCDPISGHTALYWYRQSLGQGLEFLIYFQGNSAPDKSGLPSDRFSAERTGGSVSTLTIQRTQQEDSAVYLCASSFRTAEQYFGPGTRLTVT.

There are many counts of this clonotype. This chain connects TRBV4-2 to TRBJ2-5; 9 nucleotides align to TRBD2. CDR1 LGHNA and CDR2 YNFKEQ come from the germline V gene. Unmatched junction bases numbered 14, after V lost 1 base and J lost 5 bases. The CDR3 runs 18 residues. CDR3 DNA: TGTGCCAGCAGCCAAGGAAAGAGAGCGGGAGGATTGGGGGAGACCCAGTACTTC. It codes for CASSQGKRAGGLGETQYF.

The table lists this clonotype with many counts. The chain joins TRBV27 to TRBJ2-7, with TRBD1 matching over 8 bases. V lost 6 bases, J lost 6 bases, and 7 bases stayed unmatched. The germline gives CDR1 MNHEY, CDR2 SMNVEV (reference sequence). This CDR3 is 13 amino acids long. The CDR3 loop is CASRNQDRVEQYF. Written as DNA, the CDR3 is TGTGCCAGCAGAAACCAGGACAGGGTCGAGCAGTACTTC.

The sample holds many counts of this clonotype. V gene TRBV7-8 combines with J gene TRBJ2-1, with D tentatively TRBD2 (5 bases). CDR3 size: 15 residues. Germline values: CDR1 SGHVS, CDR2 FQNEAQ. V gave up 1 base and J gave up 7 bases, with 14 bases separating them. The CDR3 sequence is CASSLGPNPGNEQFF. CDR3 nucleotide sequence: TGTGCCAGCAGCTTAGGCCCCAACCCGGGGAATGAGCAGTTCTTC.

This clonotype has ten or more counts. V gene TRBV7-9 combines with J gene TRBJ2-7; possible D gene TRBD2, 7 bases. Per the germline V gene, CDR1 is SEHNR and CDR2 is FQNEAQ (reference sequence). The CDR3 is made up of 12 amino acids. The germline V and J ends were trimmed by 8 bases and 2 bases, with 10 bases remaining between them. CDR3 nucleotides: TGTGCCAGCCGGGGGGCTCCCTACGAGCAGTACTTC. It specifies CASRGAPYEQYF.

This clonotype was detected many times. The chain uses TRBV12-3 or TRBV12-4 and TRBJ2-5, with D tentatively TRBD1 (6 bases). The V and J ends lost 7 bases and 10 bases respectively, with 19 bases between them. The CDR3 sequence is 13 residues long. CDR3 amino acids: CASNRVRTGIQYF. In DNA, the CDR3 is TGTGCCAGCAACAGGGTCCGGACTGGGATCCAGTACTTC.

This clonotype was counted many times. A junction end diverges from the germline sequence, so it may reflect a read error. This chain links TRBV29-1 with TRBJ2-7, with D possibly being TRBD1 (5 bases). The V gene's germline CDR1 is SQVTM and CDR2 ANQGSEA. CDR3 length: 12 residues. The CDR3 reads CSVGEGDSGLDF. As DNA, the CDR3 is TGCAGCGTTGGAGAAGGTGACAGTGGGTTGGACTTC.

This clonotype was observed many times. The V and J genes are TRBV3-1 and TRBJ2-7; 13 bases line up with TRBD2. The CDR3 is 16 residues long. V dropped 4 bases and J dropped 0; count of bases not matched to a gene: 3. Per germline, CDR1 LGHDT and CDR2 YNNKEL (reference sequence). CDR3 nucleotides: TGTGCCAGCAGCCGACTAGCGGGAGGCAGCTCCTACGAGCAGTACTTC. Translating it yields CASSRLAGGSSYEQYF.

This clonotype was detected ten times or more. The chain employs TRBV28 and TRBJ1-6, with 9 bases identical to TRBD1. From germline, CDR1 is MDHEN and CDR2 SYDVKM. The CDR3 totals 14 residues. Trimming removed 6 bases from V and 5 bases from J; junction bases left unmatched: 2. The CDR3 nucleotides are TGTGCCAGCAGCCGGACAGGGGATAATTCACCCCTCCACTTT. Translation: CASSRTGDNSPLHF. The variable domain in full, completed from reference TRBV28 and TRBJ1-6, reads DVKVTQSSRYLVKRTGEKVFLECVQDMDHENMFWYRQDPGLGLRLIYFSYDVKMKEKGDIPEGYSVSREKKERFSLILESASTNQTSMYLCASSRTGDNSPLHFGNGTRLTVT.

This clonotype came up a few times. The junction and the germline gene differ at one end; a read error may be behind it. The chain joins TRBV20-1 to TRBJ2-1, with 12 bases identical to TRBD2. Germline loops: CDR1 DFQATT, CDR2 SNEGSKA (reference sequence). CDR3 length: 17 amino acids. The CDR3 loop is CCATGTSGRSSYNEQFF. DNA of the CDR3: TGCTGTGCTACCGGGACTAGCGGGCGAAGCTCCTACAATGAGCAGTTCTTC.

This clonotype was picked up many times. This rearrangement joins TRBV15 to TRBJ1-2; D is undetermined. The V and J ends lost 0 bases and 4 bases respectively, with 9 bases between them. The V gene's germline CDR1 is LNHNV and CDR2 YYDKDF (reference sequence). The CDR3 sequence is 14 residues long. Here the CDR3 DNA reads TGTGCCACCAGCAGAGATGGACGGACCTATGGCTACACCTTC. Translated: CATSRDGRTYGYTF.

There are many counts of this clonotype. The chain is built from TRBV12-3 or TRBV12-4 and TRBJ2-5; TRBD2 matches 8 bases. The CDR3 runs to 15 residues. V trimming: 4 bases; J trimming: 7 bases; junction bases outside the gene matches: 11. The CDR3 DNA sequence: TGTGCCAGCAGTTCACGGAGCGGGAGTGGGTGGACCCAGTACTTC. Its protein product is CASSSRSGSGWTQYF.

This clonotype was picked up many times. The chain uses TRBV29-1 and TRBJ2-3; D remains unclear. Trimming shortened V by 6 bases and J by 8 bases, and 15 bases separated the two germline ends. The CDR3 loop spans 12 amino acids. Germline loops: CDR1 SQVTM, CDR2 ANQGSEA. CDR3 nucleotide sequence: TGCAGCGTAAAGCAGAACACTTTTACGCAGTATTTT. Amino acid sequence: CSVKQNTFTQYF.

A remark on this clonotype: A much larger clone sits a single nucleotide away, making a read error possible. This chain joins TRBV7-6 and TRBJ2-7, with D perhaps TRBD2 (6 bases). This CDR3 is built from 14 residues. Germline CDR1 is SGHVS and CDR2 is FNYEAQ. The CDR3 region is CVSSLAAQAPEQYF. CDR3 coding DNA: TGTGTCAGCAGCTTAGCGGCACAGGCCCCCGAGCAGTACTTC.

On this clonotype: This may be a read error: a much more frequent sequence differs by one nucleotide. The CDR3 DNA sequence: TGCAGCGTTGATCAGGGGTTAAGTGGTGCCTACACCTTC. It is translated as CSVDQGLSGAYTF. The chain has TRBV29-1 and TRBJ1-2; D is perhaps TRBD1 (6 bases). This CDR3 has 13 residues. Trimming removed 3 bases at V and 10 bases at J, with 18 bases between. The germline CDR1 and CDR2 sequences are SQVTM and ANQGSEA.

Ten or more counts support this clonotype. V gene TRBV20-1 combines with J gene TRBJ2-1; D is undetermined. CDR3 length: 13 amino acids. Trimming took off 0 bases at V and 8 bases at J, with 11 bases between the two ends. Germline V gene data show CDR1 as DFQATT and CDR2 as SNEGSKA (reference sequence). CDR3 bases: TGCAGTGCTAGAGACCCCGGCCCGGATGAGCAGTTCTTC. It encodes CSARDPGPDEQFF.

A remark on this clonotype: A much larger clone differs by one base, so this may be a read error. This chain joins TRBV5-5 and TRBJ2-1; no firm D call. CDR1 SGHKS and CDR2 YYEKEE come from the germline V gene (reference sequence). This CDR3 spans 12 amino acids. Written as DNA, the CDR3 is TGTGCCAGCAGCTTGTGGGAAAATGAGCAGTCCTTC. Translation: CASSLWENEQSF. The variable domain in full, completed from reference TRBV5-5 and TRBJ2-1, reads DAGVTQSPTHLIKTRGQQVTLRCSPISGHKSVSWYQQVLGQGPQFIFQYYEKEERGRGNFPDRFSARQFPNYSSELNVNALLLGDSALYLCASSLWENEQSFGPGTRLTVL.

At least ten counts were recorded for this clonotype. The chain links TRBV4-1 to TRBJ2-1, with no clear D. The V end was cut by 4 bases, the J end by 8 bases, with 6 bases between. The CDR3 runs 11 residues. CDR1 MGHRA and CDR2 YSYEKL come from the germline V gene. In DNA form, the CDR3 reads TGCGCCAGCAGCCTTAAGCATGAGCAGTTCTTC. This gives the protein CASSLKHEQFF.

The sample holds many counts of this clonotype. This chain links TRBV9 with TRBJ2-2, with D possibly matching TRBD1 (5 bases). The CDR3 sequence is 12 residues long. Germline V gene data show CDR1 as SGDLS and CDR2 as YYNGEE. V dropped 0 bases and J dropped 8 bases, with 5 bases sitting between them. The CDR3 region has the DNA TGTGCCAGCAGCGTAGCAGGGGGGGAGCTGTTTTTT. This translates into CASSVAGGELFF.

This clonotype was picked up a small number of times. The rearrangement links TRBV7-2 to TRBJ2-3; 9 bases fit TRBD2. The CDR3 extends over 17 amino acids. CDR1 and CDR2 from the germline V gene are SGHTA and FQGNSA. V was clipped by 5 bases and J by 4 bases; unmatched bases: 13. The CDR3 reads CASSPSGGRGGPDTQYF. The CDR3 DNA sequence: TGTGCCAGCAGCCCCTCGGGGGGGCGGGGGGGCCCAGATACGCAGTATTTT.

This clonotype was recorded many times. The CDR3 DNA follows: TGTGCCAGCAGTTCATGGATGGATTCGAACACCGGGGAGCTGTTTTTT. Translating gives CASSSWMDSNTGELFF. This sequence joins TRBV27 and TRBJ2-2; D unresolved. CDR1 is MNHEY and CDR2 is SMNVEV in the germline V gene (reference sequence). V was shortened by 4 bases and J by 0 bases, with 12 bases between the two germline ends. The CDR3 consists of 16 residues.

This clonotype showed up many times. The chain recombines TRBV12-3 or TRBV12-4 with TRBJ1-2; TRBD1 matches 7 bases. V lost 7 bases and J lost 0; bases outside the gene matches: 8. The CDR3 spans 15 residues. CDR3 DNA sequence: TGTGCCAGCAACGATAACAGGGGATCTAACTATGGCTACACCTTC. Translating it yields CASNDNRGSNYGYTF.

This clonotype was detected many times. The V call is TRBV7-8, the J call TRBJ1-1, with a tentative D call TRBD1 (5 bases). Germline lookup yields CDR1 SGHVS and CDR2 FQNEAQ. V lost 5 bases to trimming and J lost 0 bases, with 16 bases between them. The CDR3 covers 16 residues. The CDR3 DNA sequence: TGTGCCAGCAGCCAAAGGGGAGTCCCCATGAACACTGAAGCTTTCTTT. Protein product: CASSQRGVPMNTEAFF.